Each of the 21 T cell receptor beta chains below was sequenced from the same sample in a study of post-analysis software for immune sequencing data. The study, taken as a whole, reports: Five TRBV segments were significantly more frequent in patients than in controls. TRBV5-6, TRBV5-1 and TRBV20-1 were among these segments.

Each TCR beta cDNA library carried unique molecular identifiers. TCRdb reanalysed the PCR reads using MiXCR and keeps one entry per CDR3 protein. The sample includes under 200,000 distinct CDR3 sequences, 25% to 30% of them seen just once. Their target antigens are unknown. Sample: blood. The receptor set was obtained from a girl between 2 and 17 years old with multiple sclerosis.

Note on this clonotype: A much larger clone sits a single nucleotide away, making a read error possible. The V call is TRBV7-8, the J call TRBJ2-3; TRBD2 aligns across 8 bases. Germline V CDR1 and CDR2: SGHVS, FQNEAQ. The CDR3 runs to 17 residues. V lost 5 bases to trimming and J lost 4 bases; unmatched junction nucleotides: 14. The CDR3: CASSPDGAGEGADTQYF. Written as DNA, the CDR3 is TGTGCCAGCAGCCCAGACGGAGCGGGGGAAGGCGCAGATACGCAGTATTTT.

This clonotype was recorded a few times. The rearrangement joins TRBV11-2 to TRBJ2-5; D ambiguous. Germline CDR1 reads SGHAT; CDR2 reads FQNNGV. V was shortened by 3 bases and J by 11 bases, with 19 bases between the two germline ends. The CDR3 has 14 residues. The CDR3, as DNA: TGTGCCAGCAGCTTTAGGGCTGGGGTTGGTGAGCAGTACTTC. Its translation is CASSFRAGVGEQYF.

This clonotype was counted a few times. The CDR3 loop reads CASSLWGRRGNRDTF. Here the CDR3 DNA reads TGTGCCAGCAGTTTATGGGGGCGTCGGGGGAACAGGGACACCTTC. The V and J genes are TRBV28 and TRBJ1-2; D is perhaps TRBD1 (6 bases). CDR1 is MDHEN, CDR2 SYDVKM, per germline. The CDR3 extends over 15 amino acids. V shed 0 bases and J shed 12 bases, with 20 bases lying between them.

This clonotype was seen just once. The junction and the germline gene differ at one end; a read error may be behind it. DNA for the CDR3: TGTGCCAGCAGTGAGAGGCGCTATGGCTGCACCTTC. Amino acids: CASSERRYGCTF. V gene TRBV6-1 combines with J gene TRBJ1-2; no clear D gene. The CDR3 sequence is 12 residues long. CDR1 and CDR2 from the germline V gene are MNHNS and SASEGT.

The chain has TRBV4-1 and TRBJ2-1; 9 nucleotides align to TRBD2. The CDR3 sequence is 14 residues long. Trimming cost V 4 bases and J 6 bases; bases outside gene matches: 4. Per germline, CDR1 MGHRA and CDR2 YSYEKL. The CDR3 reads CASSPTTSGNEQFF. In DNA form, the CDR3 reads TGCGCCAGCAGCCCCACGACTAGCGGCAATGAGCAGTTCTTC.

The chain carries TRBV20-1 and TRBJ2-7; TRBD1 matches at 7 bases. Trimming cost V 5 bases and J 1 base; bases outside gene matches: 8. The CDR3 is 14 amino acids. Germline CDR1 and CDR2: DFQATT and SNEGSKA (reference sequence). DNA for the CDR3: TGCAGTGCTCCAGACAGGGAGACTTCCTACGAGCAGTACTTC. Protein: CSAPDRETSYEQYF.

This chain links TRBV5-4 with TRBJ2-1; 12 bases align to TRBD2. V gave up 0 bases and J gave up 8 bases; unmatched junction bases: 9. Germline CDR1 and CDR2: SGHNT and YYREEE (reference sequence). The CDR3 is made up of 17 amino acids. CDR3 DNA: TGTGCCAGCAGCTTGGGGGTGGCTAGCGGGGGGGTCGATGAGCAGTTCTTC. Protein sequence: CASSLGVASGGVDEQFF.

This clonotype was found many times. This chain joins TRBV5-1 and TRBJ2-1, with unresolved D. CDR1 is SGHRS and CDR2 is YFSETQ in the germline V gene. The V gene lost 7 bases and the J gene lost 8 bases, with 7 bases spanning the gap. The CDR3 is made up of 10 amino acids. CDR3 region: CASRQDEQFF. The CDR3 coding sequence is TGCGCCAGCCGACAAGATGAGCAGTTCTTC.

This clonotype was counted ten times or more. The genes are TRBV4-1 and TRBJ2-7, with D possibly TRBD1 on 6 matching bases. Germline CDR1 and CDR2: MGHRA and YSYEKL. The V and J ends lost 4 bases and 0 bases respectively, with 10 bases between them. There are 14 residues in the CDR3. The CDR3 sequence is CASSPRDTSYEQYF. In nucleotides, the CDR3 is TGCGCCAGCAGCCCCCGGGACACCTCCTACGAGCAGTACTTC.

This clonotype was detected ten times or more. V is TRBV12-3 or TRBV12-4 and J is TRBJ2-7; perhaps TRBD2 as D (6 bases). There are 14 residues in the CDR3. Trimming took 3 bases from V and 5 from J, leaving 14 bases between them. CDR3 residues: CASSFGGPGNEQYF. In DNA, the CDR3 is TGTGCCAGCAGTTTCGGAGGGCCAGGGAACGAGCAGTACTTC.

This chain joins TRBV7-8 and TRBJ2-1; 11 nucleotides agree with TRBD2. CDR1 is SGHVS and CDR2 is FQNEAQ in the germline V gene. The CDR3 is made up of 22 amino acids. The V gene end was trimmed by 5 bases and the J gene end by 0 bases; junction bases not matched to a gene: 21. DNA of the CDR3: TGTGCCAGCAGCCCGAGCCGTTTAGCGGGAGGGCCCTCAAAAAGCTCCTACAATGAGCAGTTCTTC. As protein: CASSPSRLAGGPSKSSYNEQFF.

This clonotype was observed many times. The chain joins TRBV7-9 to TRBJ1-2; 10 positions agree with TRBD1. Germline loops: CDR1 SEHNR, CDR2 FQNEAQ (reference sequence). The CDR3 spans 16 residues. V lost 5 bases and J lost 3; bases outside the gene matches: 9. The CDR3 nucleotides are TGTGCCAGCAGCACAGGACAGGGGGTCCTGGACTATGGCTACACCTTC. Its protein product is CASSTGQGVLDYGYTF. The complete variable domain, with remaining parts taken from reference TRBV7-9 and TRBJ1-2, reads DTGVSQNPRHKITKRGQNVTFRCDPISEHNRLYWYRQTLGQGPEFLTYFQNEAQLEKSRLLSDRFSAERPKGSFSTLEIQRTEQGDSAMYLCASSTGQGVLDYGYTFGSGTRLTVV.

The chain uses TRBV7-8 and TRBJ2-3; D might be TRBD2 (5 bases). Trimming pared 1 base from V and 1 base from J, leaving 15 bases between. The CDR3 extends over 17 amino acids. Germline CDR1 is SGHVS and CDR2 is FQNEAQ. The CDR3 nucleotides are TGTGCCAGCAGCTTAGTTGGAGAGGGCCGGGGCACAGATACGCAGTATTTT. Encoded protein: CASSLVGEGRGTDTQYF.

The CDR3 loop reads CASSDFGSQPQHF. The DNA of the CDR3 is TGCGCCAGCAGTGACTTCGGTAGTCAGCCCCAGCATTTT. V gene TRBV10-2 combines with J gene TRBJ1-5, with D uncertain. Germline CDR1 WSHSY, CDR2 SAAADI. V lost 3 bases, J lost 6 bases, and 9 bases lay in between. The CDR3 loop spans 13 amino acids.

The table lists this clonotype with many counts. V is TRBV28 and J is TRBJ2-4; 10 bases line up with TRBD1. CDR3 length: 14 amino acids. The V gene end was trimmed by 6 bases and the J gene end by 8 bases; junction bases not matched to a gene: 7. The V gene's germline CDR1 is MDHEN and CDR2 SYDVKM. The CDR3 DNA is TGTGCCAGCAGGGCGACAGGGGGCGCGGACATTCAGTACTTC. Amino acid sequence: CASRATGGADIQYF. Filled out from reference TRBV28 and TRBJ2-4, the complete variable domain reads DVKVTQSSRYLVKRTGEKVFLECVQDMDHENMFWYRQDPGLGLRLIYFSYDVKMKEKGDIPEGYSVSREKKERFSLILESASTNQTSMYLCASRATGGADIQYFGAGTRLSVL.

This chain uses TRBV5-1 with TRBJ1-2, with 7 bases matching TRBD1. The junction had 5 bases not matched to a gene; V was cut back by 4 bases and J by 2 bases. The CDR3 runs 14 residues. Germline CDR1 reads SGHRS; CDR2 reads YFSETQ. The CDR3 protein is CASSGRGPNYGYTF. In DNA, the CDR3 is TGCGCCAGCAGCGGAAGGGGGCCCAACTATGGCTACACCTTC.

Note on this clonotype: This may come from a read error, since a much larger clone is one base off. The chain carries TRBV5-1 and TRBJ2-6; D might be TRBD1 or TRBD2, each matching 5 bases. CDR3 size: 14 residues. Germline V gene lookup returns CDR1 SGHRS and CDR2 YFSETQ. CDR3 DNA: TGCGCCAGCTACCGCTCGGACGGGGCCGACGTCCTGACTTTC. Its protein is CASYRSDGADVLTF.

V gene TRBV15 combines with J gene TRBJ2-3, with D unclear. The CDR3 is made up of 12 amino acids. Germline V lookup: CDR1 LNHNV, CDR2 YYDKDF (reference sequence). V gave up 4 bases and J gave up 8 bases, with 10 bases separating them. The CDR3 loop is CATSIPIGTQYF. The CDR3 bases are TGTGCCACCAGCATCCCGATTGGTACGCAGTATTTT. The complete variable domain, with remaining parts taken from reference TRBV15 and TRBJ2-3, reads DAMVIQNPRYQVTQFGKPVTLSCSQTLNHNVMYWYQQKSSQAPKLLFHYYDKDFNNEADTPDNFQSRRPNTSFCFLDIRSPGLGDTAMYLCATSIPIGTQYFGPGTRLTVL.

There are a few counts of this clonotype. This chain joins TRBV2 and TRBJ2-3; TRBD1 matches at 8 bases. Germline V CDR1 and CDR2: SNHLY, FYNNEI. J was trimmed by 2 bases and V by 9 bases; bases with no gene match: 7. The CDR3 spans 14 residues. The chain's CDR3 is CARKGQAITDTQYF. For the CDR3, the DNA is TGTGCCAGAAAGGGACAGGCGATCACAGATACGCAGTATTTT.

This clonotype was seen ten or more times. The rearrangement links TRBV20-1 to TRBJ2-7, with 9 positions matching TRBD2. Germline CDR1 DFQATT, CDR2 SNEGSKA (reference sequence). This CDR3 has 16 residues. V lost 3 bases, J lost 0 bases, and 9 bases stayed unmatched. This CDR3 reads CSASKKRGVRSYEQYF. The CDR3 coding sequence is TGCAGTGCTAGCAAGAAGCGGGGGGTCCGCTCCTACGAGCAGTACTTC.

J is TRBJ1-1 and V is TRBV19; D may be TRBD1 (5 bases). The CDR3 sequence is 13 residues long. From germline, CDR1 is LNHDA and CDR2 SQIVND (reference sequence). V lost 3 bases and J lost 4, with 9 bases in between. The DNA for the CDR3 is TGTGCCAGTAGTATGAGGGACGGCACTGAAGCTTTCTTT. This codes for CASSMRDGTEAFF.